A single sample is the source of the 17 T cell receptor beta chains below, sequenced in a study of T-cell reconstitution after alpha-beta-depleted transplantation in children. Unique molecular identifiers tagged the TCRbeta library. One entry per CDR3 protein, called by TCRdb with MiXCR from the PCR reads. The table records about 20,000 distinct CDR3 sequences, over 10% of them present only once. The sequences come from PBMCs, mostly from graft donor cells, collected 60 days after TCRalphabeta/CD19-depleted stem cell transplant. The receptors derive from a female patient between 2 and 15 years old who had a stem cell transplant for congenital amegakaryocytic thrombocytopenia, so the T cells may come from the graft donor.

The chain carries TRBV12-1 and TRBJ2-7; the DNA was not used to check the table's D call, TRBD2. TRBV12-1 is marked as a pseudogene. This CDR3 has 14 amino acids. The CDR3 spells CAMSYGHLPYEQYF. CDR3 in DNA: TGTGCCATGAGCTATGGACACCTCCCCTACGAGCAGTACTTC.

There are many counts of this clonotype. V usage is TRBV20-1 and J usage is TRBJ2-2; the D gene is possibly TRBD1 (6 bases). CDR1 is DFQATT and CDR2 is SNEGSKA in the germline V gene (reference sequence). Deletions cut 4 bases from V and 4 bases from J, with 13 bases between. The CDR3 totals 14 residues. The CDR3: CSATKTRGTGELFF. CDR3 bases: TGCAGTGCTACAAAGACCAGGGGCACCGGGGAGCTGTTTTTT.

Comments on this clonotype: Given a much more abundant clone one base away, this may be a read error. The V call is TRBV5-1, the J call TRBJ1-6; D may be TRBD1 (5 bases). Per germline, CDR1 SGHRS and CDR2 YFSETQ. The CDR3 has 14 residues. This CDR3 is CASSLLTVNSPLLF. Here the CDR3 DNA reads TGCGCCAGCAGCTTGTTGACAGTTAATTCACCCCTCCTCTTT.

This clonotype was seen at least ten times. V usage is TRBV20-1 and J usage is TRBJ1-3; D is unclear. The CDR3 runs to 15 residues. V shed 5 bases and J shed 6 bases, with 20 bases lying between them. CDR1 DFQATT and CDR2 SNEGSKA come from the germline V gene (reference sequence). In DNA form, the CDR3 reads TGCAGTGCTCTGATGCCGAACTCCATCTCAAACACCATATATTTT. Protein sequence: CSALMPNSISNTIYF.

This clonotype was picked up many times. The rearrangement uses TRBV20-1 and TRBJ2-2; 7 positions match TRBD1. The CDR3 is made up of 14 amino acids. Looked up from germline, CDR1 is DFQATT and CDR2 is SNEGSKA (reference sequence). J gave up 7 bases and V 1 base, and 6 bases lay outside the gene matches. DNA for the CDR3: TGCAGTGCTAGAGGGCAGGGGGAAGTCGGGGAGCTGTTTTTT. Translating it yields CSARGQGEVGELFF.

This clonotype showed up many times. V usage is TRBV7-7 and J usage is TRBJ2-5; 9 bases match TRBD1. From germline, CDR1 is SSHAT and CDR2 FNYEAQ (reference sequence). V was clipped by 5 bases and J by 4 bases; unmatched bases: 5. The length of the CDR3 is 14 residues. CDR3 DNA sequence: TGTGCCAGCAGCAACCCGGGACAGGGAGAGACCCAGTACTTC. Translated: CASSNPGQGETQYF.

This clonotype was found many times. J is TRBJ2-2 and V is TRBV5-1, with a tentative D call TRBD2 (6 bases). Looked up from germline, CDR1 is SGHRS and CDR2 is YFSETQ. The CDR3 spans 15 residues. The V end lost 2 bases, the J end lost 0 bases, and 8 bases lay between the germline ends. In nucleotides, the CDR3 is TGCGCCAGCAGCTTTCTAGCGCCGAACACCGGGGAGCTGTTTTTT. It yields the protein CASSFLAPNTGELFF.

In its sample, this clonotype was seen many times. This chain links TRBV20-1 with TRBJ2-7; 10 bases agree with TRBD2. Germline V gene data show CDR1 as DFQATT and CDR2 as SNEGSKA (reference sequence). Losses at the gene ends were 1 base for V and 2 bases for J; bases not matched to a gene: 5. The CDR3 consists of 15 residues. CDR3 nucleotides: TGCAGTGCTAGAGCTAGCGGGAGAACCGCCTACGAGCAGTACTTC. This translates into CSARASGRTAYEQYF.

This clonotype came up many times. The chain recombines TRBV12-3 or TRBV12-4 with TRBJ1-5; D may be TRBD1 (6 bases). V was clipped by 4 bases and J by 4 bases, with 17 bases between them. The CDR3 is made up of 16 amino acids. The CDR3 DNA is TGTGCCAGCAGTTCCCCTCTCGCAGGGGAGAATCAGCCCCAGCATTTT. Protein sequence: CASSSPLAGENQPQHF.

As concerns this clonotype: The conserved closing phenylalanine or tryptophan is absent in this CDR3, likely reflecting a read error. The CDR3 loop reads CASSRPRADEDTQYI. Here the CDR3 DNA reads TGTGCCAGCAGCCGCCCGCGGGCGGATGAAGATACGCAGTATATT. The chain joins TRBV7-2 to TRBJ2-3; TRBD2 might be the D (5 bases). Germline V CDR1 and CDR2: SGHTA, FQGNSA. V lost 5 bases and J 5 bases, leaving 17 bases between the germline ends. The CDR3 length is 15 residues.

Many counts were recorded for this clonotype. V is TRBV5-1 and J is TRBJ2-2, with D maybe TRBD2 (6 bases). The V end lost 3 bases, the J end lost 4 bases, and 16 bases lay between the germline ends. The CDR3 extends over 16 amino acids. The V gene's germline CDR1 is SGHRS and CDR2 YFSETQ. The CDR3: CASSSTGTGPTGELFF. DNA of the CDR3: TGCGCCAGCAGCTCGACCGGGACTGGACCCACCGGGGAGCTGTTTTTT.

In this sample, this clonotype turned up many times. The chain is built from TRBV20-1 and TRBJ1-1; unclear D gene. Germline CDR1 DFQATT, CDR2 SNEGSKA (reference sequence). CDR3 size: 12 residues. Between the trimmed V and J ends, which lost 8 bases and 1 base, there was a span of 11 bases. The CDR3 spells CSLRRANTEAFF. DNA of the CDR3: TGCAGTTTAAGACGGGCGAACACTGAAGCTTTCTTT.

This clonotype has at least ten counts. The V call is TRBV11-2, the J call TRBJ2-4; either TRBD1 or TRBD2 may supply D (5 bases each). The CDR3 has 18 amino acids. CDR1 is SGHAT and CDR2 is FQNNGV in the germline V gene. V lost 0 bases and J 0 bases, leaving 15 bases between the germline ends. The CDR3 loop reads CASSLERAGILAKNIQYF. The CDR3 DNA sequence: TGTGCCAGCAGCTTAGAGCGGGCAGGGATTCTAGCCAAAAACATTCAGTACTTC.

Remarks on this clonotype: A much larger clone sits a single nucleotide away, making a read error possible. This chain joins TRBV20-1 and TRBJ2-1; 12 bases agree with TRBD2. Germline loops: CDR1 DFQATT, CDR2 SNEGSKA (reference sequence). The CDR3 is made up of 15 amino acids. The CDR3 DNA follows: TGCTGTGCCGTGACTAGCGGGAGTGCCTACAATGAGCAGTTCTTC. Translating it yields CCAVTSGSAYNEQFF.

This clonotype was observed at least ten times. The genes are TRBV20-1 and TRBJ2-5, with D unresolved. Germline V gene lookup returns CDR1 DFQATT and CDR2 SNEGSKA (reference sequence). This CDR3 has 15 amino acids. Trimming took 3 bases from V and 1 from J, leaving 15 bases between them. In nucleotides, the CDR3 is TGCAGTGCTAGGACCCCAGCACCTTCCCAAGAGACCCAGTACTTC. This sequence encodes CSARTPAPSQETQYF.

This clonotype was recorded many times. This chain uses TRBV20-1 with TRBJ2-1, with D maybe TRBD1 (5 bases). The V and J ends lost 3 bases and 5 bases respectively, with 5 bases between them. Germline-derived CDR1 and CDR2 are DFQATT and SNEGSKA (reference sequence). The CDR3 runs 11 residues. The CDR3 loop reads CSASRDNEQFF. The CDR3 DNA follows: TGCAGTGCTAGCAGGGACAATGAGCAGTTCTTC.

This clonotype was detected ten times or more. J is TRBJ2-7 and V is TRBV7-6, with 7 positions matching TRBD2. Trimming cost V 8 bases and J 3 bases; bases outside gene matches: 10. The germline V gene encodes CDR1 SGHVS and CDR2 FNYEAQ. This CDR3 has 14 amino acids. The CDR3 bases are TGTGCCAGCGGCAATCTGGGGGGGGACTACGAGCAGTACTTC. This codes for CASGNLGGDYEQYF.